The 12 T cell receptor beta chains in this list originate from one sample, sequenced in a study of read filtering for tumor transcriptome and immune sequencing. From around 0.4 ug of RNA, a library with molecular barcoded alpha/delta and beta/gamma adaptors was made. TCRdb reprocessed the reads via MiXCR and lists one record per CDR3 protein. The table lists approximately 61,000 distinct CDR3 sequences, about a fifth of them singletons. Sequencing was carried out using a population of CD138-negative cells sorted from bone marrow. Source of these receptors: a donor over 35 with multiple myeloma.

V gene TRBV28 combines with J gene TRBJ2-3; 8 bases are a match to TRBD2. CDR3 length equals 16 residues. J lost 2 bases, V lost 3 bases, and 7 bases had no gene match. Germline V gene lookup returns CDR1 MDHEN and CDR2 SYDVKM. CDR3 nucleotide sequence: TGTGCCAGCAGTTTTCAAAGCGGGAGAGACACAGATACGCAGTATTTT. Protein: CASSFQSGRDTDTQYF.

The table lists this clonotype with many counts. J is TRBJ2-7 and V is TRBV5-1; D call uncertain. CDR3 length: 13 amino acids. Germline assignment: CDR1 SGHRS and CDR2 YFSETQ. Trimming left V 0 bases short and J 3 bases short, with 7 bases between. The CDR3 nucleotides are TGCGCCAGCAGCTTGGCGGATAACTACGAGCAGTACTTC. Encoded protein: CASSLADNYEQYF.

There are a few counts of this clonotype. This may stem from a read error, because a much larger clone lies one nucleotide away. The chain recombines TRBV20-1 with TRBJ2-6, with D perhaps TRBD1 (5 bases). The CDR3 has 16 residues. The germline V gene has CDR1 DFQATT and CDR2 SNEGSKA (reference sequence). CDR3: CSARDIRSSGANVPTF. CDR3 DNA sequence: TGCAGTGCTAGAGATATACGGAGCTCTGGGGCCAACGTCCCGACTTTC.

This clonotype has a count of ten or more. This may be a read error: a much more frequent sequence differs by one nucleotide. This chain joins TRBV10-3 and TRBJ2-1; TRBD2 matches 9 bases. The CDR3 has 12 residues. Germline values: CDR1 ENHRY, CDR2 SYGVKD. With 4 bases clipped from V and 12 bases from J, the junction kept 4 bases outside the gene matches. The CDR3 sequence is CAISGSTSGQFF. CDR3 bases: TGTGCCATCAGTGGGTCGACTAGCGGGCAGTTCTTC.

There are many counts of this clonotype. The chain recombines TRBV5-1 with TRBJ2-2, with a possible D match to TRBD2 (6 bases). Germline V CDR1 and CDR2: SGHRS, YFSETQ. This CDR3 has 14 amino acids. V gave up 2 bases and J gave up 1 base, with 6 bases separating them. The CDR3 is CASSFSGNTGELFF. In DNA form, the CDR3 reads TGCGCCAGCAGCTTTAGCGGGAACACCGGGGAGCTGTTTTTT. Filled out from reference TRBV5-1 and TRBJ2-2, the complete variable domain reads KAGVTQTPRYLIKTRGQQVTLSCSPISGHRSVSWYQQTPGQGLQFLFEYFSETQRNKGNFPGRFSGRQFSNSRSEMNVSTLELGDSALYLCASSFSGNTGELFFGEGSRLTVL.

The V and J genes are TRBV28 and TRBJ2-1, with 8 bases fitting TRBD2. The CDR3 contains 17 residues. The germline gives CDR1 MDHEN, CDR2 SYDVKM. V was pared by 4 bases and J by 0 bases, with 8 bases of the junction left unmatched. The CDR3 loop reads CASSYLAGPSSYNEQFF. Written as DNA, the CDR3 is TGTGCCAGCAGTTACCTAGCGGGTCCTAGCTCCTACAATGAGCAGTTCTTC.

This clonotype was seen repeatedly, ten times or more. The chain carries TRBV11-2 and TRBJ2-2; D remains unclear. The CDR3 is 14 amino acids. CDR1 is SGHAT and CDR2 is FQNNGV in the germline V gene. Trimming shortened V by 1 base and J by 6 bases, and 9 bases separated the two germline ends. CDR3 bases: TGTGCCAGCAGCTTAGCCCCGCTCTCCGGGGAGCTGTTTTTT. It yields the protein CASSLAPLSGELFF.

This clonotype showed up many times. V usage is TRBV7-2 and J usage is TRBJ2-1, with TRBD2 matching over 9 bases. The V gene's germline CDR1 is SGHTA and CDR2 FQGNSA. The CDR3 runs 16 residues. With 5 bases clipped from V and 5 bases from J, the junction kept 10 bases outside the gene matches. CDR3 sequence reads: CASSPRGAGGHNEQFF. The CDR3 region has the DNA TGTGCCAGCAGCCCCCGCGGAGCGGGGGGTCACAATGAGCAGTTCTTC.

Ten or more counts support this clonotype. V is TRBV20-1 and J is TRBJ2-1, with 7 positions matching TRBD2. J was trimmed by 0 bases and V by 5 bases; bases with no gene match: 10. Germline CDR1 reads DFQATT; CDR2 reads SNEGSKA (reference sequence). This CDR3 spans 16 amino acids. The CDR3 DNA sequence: TGCAGTGCTCCTCGGGTAGCGGGTAGCTCCTACAATGAGCAGTTCTTC. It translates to CSAPRVAGSSYNEQFF.

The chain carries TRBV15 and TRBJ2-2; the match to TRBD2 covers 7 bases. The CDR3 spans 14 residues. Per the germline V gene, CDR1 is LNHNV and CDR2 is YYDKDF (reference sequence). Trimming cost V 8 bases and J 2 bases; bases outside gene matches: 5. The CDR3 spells CATEAGSNTGELFF. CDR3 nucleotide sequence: TGTGCCACCGAAGCGGGGAGCAACACCGGGGAGCTGTTTTTT.

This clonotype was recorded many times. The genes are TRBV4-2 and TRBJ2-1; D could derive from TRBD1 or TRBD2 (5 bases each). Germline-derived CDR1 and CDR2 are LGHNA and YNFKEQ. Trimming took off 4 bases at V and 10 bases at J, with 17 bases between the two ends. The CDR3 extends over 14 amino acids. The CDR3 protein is CASSPSGPTQEQFF. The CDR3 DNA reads TGTGCCAGCAGCCCCTCGGGACCGACCCAAGAGCAGTTCTTC.

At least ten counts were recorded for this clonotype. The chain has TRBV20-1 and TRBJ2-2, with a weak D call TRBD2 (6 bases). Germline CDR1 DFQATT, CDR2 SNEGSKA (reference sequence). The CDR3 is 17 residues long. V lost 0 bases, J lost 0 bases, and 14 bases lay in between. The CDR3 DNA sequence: TGCAGTGCTAGAGATGGGGGACTTCCAGCGAACACCGGGGAGCTGTTTTTT. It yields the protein CSARDGGLPANTGELFF.